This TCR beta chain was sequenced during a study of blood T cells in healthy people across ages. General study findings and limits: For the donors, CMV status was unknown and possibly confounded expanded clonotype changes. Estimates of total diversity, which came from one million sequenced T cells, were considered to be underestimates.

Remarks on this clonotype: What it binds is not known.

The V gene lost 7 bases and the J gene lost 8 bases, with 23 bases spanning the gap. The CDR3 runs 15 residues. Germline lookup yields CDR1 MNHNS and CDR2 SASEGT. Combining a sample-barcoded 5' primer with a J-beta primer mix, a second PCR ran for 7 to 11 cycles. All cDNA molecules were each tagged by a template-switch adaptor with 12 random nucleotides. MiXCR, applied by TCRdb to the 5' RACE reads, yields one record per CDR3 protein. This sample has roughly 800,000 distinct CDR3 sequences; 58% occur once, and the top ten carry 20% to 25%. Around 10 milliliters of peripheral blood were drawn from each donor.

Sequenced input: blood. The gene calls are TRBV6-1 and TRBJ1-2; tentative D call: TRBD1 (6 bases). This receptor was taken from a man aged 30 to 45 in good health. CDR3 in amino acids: CASTSTGEPTWGYTF. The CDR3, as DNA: TGTGCCAGCACGTCGACAGGTGAACCGACCTGGGGCTACACCTTC.